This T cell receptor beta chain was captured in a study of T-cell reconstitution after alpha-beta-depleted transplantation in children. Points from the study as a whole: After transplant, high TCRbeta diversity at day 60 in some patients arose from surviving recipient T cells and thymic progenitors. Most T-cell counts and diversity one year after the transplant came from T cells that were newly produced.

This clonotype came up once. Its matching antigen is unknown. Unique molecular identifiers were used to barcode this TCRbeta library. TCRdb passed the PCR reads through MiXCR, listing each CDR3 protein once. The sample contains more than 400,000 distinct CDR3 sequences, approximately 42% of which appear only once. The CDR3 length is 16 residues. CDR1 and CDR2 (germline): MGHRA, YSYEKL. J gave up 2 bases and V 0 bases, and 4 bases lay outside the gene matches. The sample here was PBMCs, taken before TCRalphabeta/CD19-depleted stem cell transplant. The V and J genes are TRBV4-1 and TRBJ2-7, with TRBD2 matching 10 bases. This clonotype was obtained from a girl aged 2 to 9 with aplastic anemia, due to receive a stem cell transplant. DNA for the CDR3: TGCGCCAGCAGCCAAGAGTCTAGCGGGGGCCCCTACGAGCAGTACTTC. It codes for CASSQESSGGPYEQYF.